This T cell receptor (beta chain) originates from a study of blood T cell repertoires in COVID-19. Study in general: Researchers got acute and convalescent COVID-19 samples from the United States, Italy and Spain.

The trim removed 1 base at V and 10 bases at J, leaving 6 bases unmatched. This CDR3 has 14 residues. Germline values: CDR1 SEHNR, CDR2 FQNEAQ (reference sequence). Seattle patient enrollment occurred during active infection, with longitudinal follow-up thereafter. Original handling: By means of reference gene primer amplification, nucleated cell counts were estimated. The method was immunoSEQ multiplex PCR; TCRdb's version includes in-frame clones alone and lacks a portion of them. V and J calls and clone size are given by that table; D and trimming were obtained from the DNA. The data hold 300,000 to 400,000 clones, with approximately 88% observed a single time.

The sample taken for sequencing was peripheral blood. The receptor comes from a woman in her twenties or thirties with COVID-19, enrolled during active disease. The chain employs TRBV7-9 and TRBJ2-1; 8 bases map to TRBD1. CDR3 nucleotide sequence: TGTGCCAGCAGCTTAGGACAGGGGAGCGACGAGCAGTTCTTC. Its protein is CASSLGQGSDEQFF.